The 28 T cell receptor beta chains in this list originate from one sample, sequenced in a study of T-cell memory formation after mild COVID-19 (dated by TCRdb to about 2021). Library method: 5' RACE. The instrument given in TCRdb is Illumina NovaSeq 6000. TCRdb passed the public sequencing reads through fastp at Q25 and MiXCR, retaining productive beta sequences. Rows are unified per CDR3 protein, each entry keeping the most common DNA and genes. For this sample the table gives a few hundred thousand distinct CDR3 sequences, of which around 20% were detected only once. In total, the top ten clones hold over 20% of the sample. Sequencing was performed on PBMCs or a T cell subset sorted from them (not recorded which). The receptors originated from a young man who had mild COVID-19 (a few samples of this study predate the infection). The sample titles of this study are shuffled in the database, so cell type and time point are left out; the donor was told from shared clones.

This clonotype was detected only a few times. The chain links TRBV6-6 to TRBJ1-4; D uncertain. Germline lookup yields CDR1 MNHNY and CDR2 SVGAGI (reference sequence). Trimming took off 2 bases at V and 7 bases at J, with 14 bases between the two ends. This CDR3 comprises 15 residues. The CDR3 spells CASSYGVGVGEKLFF. CDR3 sequence (DNA): TGTGCCAGCAGTTACGGGGTCGGGGTTGGTGAAAAACTGTTTTTT.

This clonotype showed up just a few times. The gene calls are TRBV12-3 or TRBV12-4 and TRBJ1-2; TRBD1 is a possible D gene (6 bases). The CDR3 spans 11 residues. The V and J ends lost 6 bases and 5 bases respectively, with 7 bases between them. CDR3 DNA: TGTGCCAGCAGCACAGGGTATGGCTACACCTTC. It codes for CASSTGYGYTF.

The chain links TRBV20-1 to TRBJ1-6, with TRBD1 as a possible D gene (6 bases). The CDR3 has 14 amino acids. The germline CDR1 and CDR2 sequences are DFQATT and SNEGSKA (reference sequence). V was cut by 5 bases and J by 0 bases, with 8 bases left in between. CDR3 in amino acids: CSADRSSYNSPLHF. CDR3 sequence (DNA): TGCAGTGCTGACAGGAGCTCCTATAATTCACCCCTCCACTTT.

This clonotype was observed a few times. The chain carries TRBV18 and TRBJ2-5; D uncertain. Germline lookup yields CDR1 KGHSH and CDR2 LQKENI. V was clipped by 6 bases and J by 4 bases, with 15 bases between them. There are 14 residues in the CDR3. CDR3 amino acids: CASSDPRVGETQYF. In DNA, the CDR3 is TGTGCCAGCTCCGACCCGCGAGTTGGAGAGACCCAGTACTTC.

This clonotype was observed a few times. V is TRBV5-1 and J is TRBJ2-3; D is unclear. Germline-derived CDR1 and CDR2 are SGHRS and YFSETQ. The CDR3 covers 15 residues. V was trimmed by 1 base and J by 0 bases, leaving 9 bases between them. This chain's CDR3 is CASSLRRPSTDTQYF. The CDR3 nucleotides are TGCGCCAGCAGCTTGAGACGGCCTAGCACAGATACGCAGTATTTT.

This clonotype was picked up a small number of times. The V call is TRBV20-1, the J call TRBJ2-7; D uncertain. The CDR3 sequence is 10 residues long. Germline V gene sequence: CDR1 DFQATT, CDR2 SNEGSKA (reference sequence). V was clipped by 3 bases and J by 2 bases, with 2 bases between them. The DNA for the CDR3 is TGCAGTGCTAGCCCCTACGAGCAGTACTTC. This translates into CSASPYEQYF.

The table lists this clonotype with many counts. The rearrangement joins TRBV7-3 to TRBJ2-3; 8 bases are a match to TRBD2. The CDR3 is 14 amino acids. Germline V gene data show CDR1 as SGHTA and CDR2 as FQGTGA. The J segment lost 3 bases and the V segment lost 4 bases, leaving 3 bases of the junction unmatched. The CDR3 is CASSSGLATDTQYF. DNA for the CDR3: TGTGCCAGCAGCTCCGGACTAGCAACAGATACGCAGTATTTT.

The rearrangement uses TRBV7-9 and TRBJ2-7; the D gene is possibly TRBD1 (6 bases). V was clipped by 4 bases and J by 5 bases, with 6 bases between them. Germline V lookup: CDR1 SEHNR, CDR2 FQNEAQ (reference sequence). The CDR3 totals 11 residues. The CDR3 region is CASSSGDEQYV. DNA for the CDR3: TGTGCCAGCAGCTCAGGGGACGAGCAGTACGTC.

The rearrangement links TRBV7-9 to TRBJ2-7, with D possibly being TRBD1 (6 bases). The CDR3 covers 13 residues. CDR1 and CDR2 from the germline V gene are SEHNR and FQNEAQ (reference sequence). V lost 4 bases, J lost 1 base, and 8 bases lay in between. The CDR3 DNA reads TGTGCCAGCAGCTCCAGGGGTTCCTACGAGCAGTACGTC. As protein: CASSSRGSYEQYV.

This chain joins TRBV27 and TRBJ2-7; 8 bases are a match to TRBD1. Germline V gene sequence: CDR1 MNHEY, CDR2 SMNVEV (reference sequence). The ends lost 4 bases at V and 4 bases at J; junction bases unmatched: 6. The CDR3 sequence is 14 residues long. The CDR3 nucleotides read TGTGCCAGCAGTTCTCTGCAGGGGGCGTACGAGCAGTACTTC. It encodes CASSSLQGAYEQYF.

There are a few counts of this clonotype. The V and J genes are TRBV5-1 and TRBJ2-1; either TRBD1 or TRBD2 may supply D (6 bases each). V was cut by 5 bases and J by 7 bases, with 22 bases left in between. The V gene's germline CDR1 is SGHRS and CDR2 YFSETQ. CDR3 length equals 16 residues. The CDR3 DNA follows: TGCGCCAGCAGGTTTGCGGGGACAATAGTCCGTAATGAGCAGTTCTTC. Translation gives CASRFAGTIVRNEQFF. Full variable domain (remainder filled in from reference TRBV5-1 and TRBJ2-1): KAGVTQTPRYLIKTRGQQVTLSCSPISGHRSVSWYQQTPGQGLQFLFEYFSETQRNKGNFPGRFSGRQFSNSRSEMNVSTLELGDSALYLCASRFAGTIVRNEQFFGPGTRLTVL.

The chain recombines TRBV3-1 with TRBJ2-1; TRBD1 matches at 9 bases. Germline lookup yields CDR1 LGHDT and CDR2 YNNKEL (reference sequence). V shed 4 bases and J 4 bases; nucleotides not matched to a gene: 5. The CDR3 runs to 15 residues. In DNA form, the CDR3 reads TGTGCCAGCAGCCTCATAGGACAGGGGTACAATGAGCAGTTCTTC. Residues: CASSLIGQGYNEQFF.

This clonotype was recorded at least ten times. The chain employs TRBV29-1 and TRBJ2-3, with D perhaps TRBD2 (5 bases). Germline assignment: CDR1 SQVTM and CDR2 ANQGSEA. This CDR3 region has 13 residues. V was cut by 4 bases and J by 6 bases, with 14 bases left in between. The CDR3 protein is CSVAPAARDTQYF. CDR3 coding DNA: TGCAGCGTTGCCCCAGCGGCTCGGGATACGCAGTATTTT.

This clonotype was seen only a few times. The V call is TRBV5-1, the J call TRBJ1-1, with a possible D match to TRBD1 (6 bases). The CDR3 runs to 15 residues. Germline V lookup: CDR1 SGHRS, CDR2 YFSETQ. V shed 1 base and J shed 6 bases, with 16 bases lying between them. The CDR3 bases are TGCGCCAGCAGCTTGTCGGGCAGGGGTAGCGCTGAAGCTTTCTTT. It specifies CASSLSGRGSAEAFF.

V gene TRBV20-1 combines with J gene TRBJ2-1, with 8 nucleotides matching TRBD2. Germline V gene sequence: CDR1 DFQATT, CDR2 SNEGSKA (reference sequence). The length of the CDR3 is 14 residues. J lost 8 bases, V lost 6 bases, and 12 bases had no gene match. The CDR3 region is CSARGSGDPDEQFF. The CDR3 DNA reads TGCAGTGCCCGGGGTAGCGGGGATCCTGATGAGCAGTTCTTC.

Comments on this clonotype: The junction shows a germline mismatch at one end, possibly a read error. This chain uses TRBV30 with TRBJ2-1, with 11 bases that match TRBD2. Per the germline V gene, CDR1 is GTSNPN and CDR2 is SVGIG (reference sequence). The CDR3 runs 15 residues. The CDR3 coding sequence is TGTGACTGGGCCGATACTAGCGGGGGTAGTGATGAGCAGTTCTTC. Protein product: CDWADTSGGSDEQFF.

This clonotype has only one observation. This sequence joins TRBV5-1 and TRBJ2-3; D remains ambiguous. This CDR3 has 14 residues. CDR1 is SGHRS, CDR2 YFSETQ, per germline. The ends were cut back, 6 bases at V and 6 bases at J, with 17 bases in the middle. The CDR3 nucleotides read TGCGCCAGCACCGAAGGCAGATTGGGGGATACGCAGTATTTT. It specifies CASTEGRLGDTQYF.

The chain combines TRBV20-1 with TRBJ1-1; tentative D call: TRBD1 (5 bases). The CDR3 length is 15 residues. Germline loops: CDR1 DFQATT, CDR2 SNEGSKA (reference sequence). V lost 6 bases to trimming and J lost 5 bases, with 22 bases between them. The CDR3 loop is CSAAVTGRRRTEAFF. CDR3 sequence (DNA): TGCAGTGCCGCAGTCACGGGGCGAAGAAGAACTGAAGCTTTCTTT.

Of note for this clonotype: A read error may produce the germline difference seen at one junction end. The chain links TRBV3-1 to TRBJ2-1; 8 bases agree with TRBD1. The length of the CDR3 is 21 residues. Germline assignment: CDR1 LGHDT and CDR2 YNNKEL (reference sequence). The DNA for the CDR3 is TGTGCCAGCAGCCGAGTGTATGCGAGACAGGGGAAATTGAGCTCCTACTATGAGCAGTTCTTC. This sequence encodes CASSRVYARQGKLSSYYEQFF.

About this clonotype: This likely comes from a read error, as the CDR3 has no conserved phenylalanine or tryptophan at its end. The limits of the CDR3 on the DNA are not certain, so only TCRdb's listed CDR3 is given. The chain links TRBV20-1 to TRBJ2-3; the tabulated D call, TRBD2, remains unverified against the DNA. Germline CDR1 is DFQATT and CDR2 is SNEGSKA (reference sequence). The CDR3 is 21 amino acids long, termini counted. CDR3 in amino acids: CSAATTSAVKSSSTGSRRMTS.

The table lists this clonotype with a few counts. The chain is built from TRBV7-6 and TRBJ2-1, with 10 nucleotides matching TRBD2. Germline-derived CDR1 and CDR2 are SGHVS and FNYEAQ. Trimming removed 3 bases from V and 9 bases from J; junction bases left unmatched: 8. The CDR3 contains 15 residues. The CDR3 DNA reads as TGTGCCAGCAGCTTTGGGACTAGCGAGACGAGTGAGCAGTTCTTC. Translation gives CASSFGTSETSEQFF.

The gene calls are TRBV9 and TRBJ1-6; perhaps TRBD1 as D (6 bases). Trimming took off 2 bases at V and 9 bases at J, with 12 bases between the two ends. From germline, CDR1 is SGDLS and CDR2 YYNGEE. The CDR3 has 14 residues. CDR3 bases: TGTGCCAGCAGCGTTGAGGGGGACGGTTCACCCCTCCACTTT. Encoded protein: CASSVEGDGSPLHF.

This clonotype came up a few times. This chain connects TRBV6-2 or TRBV6-3 to TRBJ1-1; a possible D gene is TRBD1 (5 bases). The V and J ends lost 2 bases and 4 bases respectively, with 5 bases between them. CDR1 MNHEY and CDR2 SVGEGT come from the germline V gene. The CDR3 consists of 12 residues. CDR3 nucleotide sequence: TGTGCCAGCAGTTACGGGGCCACTGAAGCTTTCTTT. Translating it yields CASSYGATEAFF.

The V and J genes are TRBV5-5 and TRBJ2-2; TRBD1 agrees at 8 bases. V gave up 1 base and J gave up 2 bases; unmatched junction bases: 13. Germline loops: CDR1 SGHKS, CDR2 YYEKEE (reference sequence). CDR3 length: 19 amino acids. CDR3 loop: CASSLIKSWDRRNTGELFF. CDR3 bases: TGTGCCAGCAGCTTGATCAAGTCTTGGGACAGGCGAAACACCGGGGAGCTGTTTTTT.

The gene calls are TRBV4-2 and TRBJ2-3, with D perhaps matching TRBD2 (6 bases). This CDR3 spans 17 amino acids. V was trimmed by 0 bases and J by 0 bases, leaving 13 bases between them. Germline V gene lookup returns CDR1 LGHNA and CDR2 YNFKEQ. This chain's CDR3 is CASSQEGGGTSTDTQYF. In DNA, the CDR3 is TGTGCCAGCAGCCAAGAAGGTGGGGGGACTAGCACAGATACGCAGTATTTT.

This chain joins TRBV9 and TRBJ2-1, with 8 bases that match TRBD2. This CDR3 is built from 16 residues. CDR1 is SGDLS, CDR2 YYNGEE, per germline. J lost 10 bases, V lost 4 bases, and 16 bases had no gene match. CDR3 DNA sequence: TGTGCCAGCAGCTCGGGACTAGTCGAGTTTTCAGGGGAGCAGTTCTTC. Its translation is CASSSGLVEFSGEQFF.

The count of this clonotype is one. CDR3 nucleotide sequence: TGTGCCAGTTGCCGGGGGGGCAGGGGAGATACGCAGTATTTT. Protein: CASCRGGRGDTQYF. The chain uses TRBV9 and TRBJ2-3; TRBD2 matches at 8 bases. Germline assignment: CDR1 SGDLS and CDR2 YYNGEE. CDR3 size: 14 residues. Trimming at V came to 8 bases and at J to 5 bases, leaving 10 bases not matched to a gene.

The V gene is TRBV6-5, the J gene TRBJ1-6, with D possibly being TRBD1 (6 bases). CDR3 size: 14 residues. CDR1 is MNHEY and CDR2 is SVGAGI in the germline V gene. Trimming removed 5 bases at V and 10 bases at J, with 15 bases between. CDR3 region: CASSPHRDVSPLHF. As DNA, the CDR3 is TGTGCCAGCAGTCCCCACAGGGATGTGTCACCCCTCCACTTT.